This is a list of T cell receptor beta chains from one sample in a study of brain T cells in children with intractable seizures. Here immunoSEQ multiplex PCR was the method, and the copy in TCRdb shows in-frame clones only, minus some. The data show about 340,000 clones, over 90% seen once. The source material was peripheral blood, sampled about 5 months after surgery. The receptors derive from a boy younger than two with tuberous sclerosis and intractable seizures. The conserved cysteine and the conserved F or W are not part of the CDR3 here.

>TRBV27|TRBJ2-7
ASRLGDGGLGEQY
>TRBV28|TRBJ1-6
ASSLRESGRGDSPLH
>TRBV25-1|TRBJ2-1
ASSDLNEQF
>TRBV7-3|TRBJ1-6
ASRVGQPSSYNSPLH
>TRBV4-1|TRBJ2-1
ASSQEETEVYNEQF
>TRBV11-2|TRBJ1-2
ASKRGQGYGYT
>TRBV12-3/TRBV12-4|TRBJ1-2
ASRTYHYGYT
>TRBV9|TRBJ1-3
ASSVGLGQGPSGNTIY
>TRBV19|TRBJ1-2
ASSIVAGDGYT
>TRBV6-5|TRBJ2-7
ASSPPSGVNEQY
>TRBV6-5|TRBJ2-3
ASRAQGPTDTQY
>TRBV6-6|TRBJ2-7
ASSYSPYEQY
>TRBV11-2|TRBJ2-5
ASSLEDPSGETQY
>TRBV5-8|TRBJ2-5
ASSLGDRGRGETQY
>TRBV5-4|TRBJ2-4
ASSLGGINIQY
>TRBV4-1|TRBJ2-2
ASSQEAGEDTGELF
>TRBV27|TRBJ1-3
ASGHRGTGNTIY
>TRBV19|TRBJ1-5
ASSIGRDQPQH
>TRBV5-1|TRBJ2-3
ASSFRLAGGKLTDTQY
>TRBV27|TRBJ2-7
ASSLSPGRTYEQY
>TRBV2|TRBJ2-4
ASNTPRLAGGSRQY
>TRBV12-5|TRBJ2-5
ASGLVLGRPQETQY
>TRBV2|TRBJ2-4
ASELAKNIQY
>TRBV9|TRBJ2-2
ASSVEGGPGTGELF
>TRBV2|TRBJ2-5
ASSLTRGTQY
>TRBV19|TRBJ1-1
ASSKHSGISNTEAF
>TRBV19|TRBJ1-2
ASSIKGSAGYT
>TRBV6-5|TRBJ1-1
ASRAIGGNTEAF
>TRBV7-3|TRBJ2-3
ASSLTGSLTDTQY
>TRBV9|TRBJ1-2
ASSVGMGQVYGGYT
>TRBV24-1|TRBJ2-1
ATSDLGLAELSEQF
>TRBV30|TRBJ2-1
AWSVGSGSHEQF
>TRBV7-2|TRBJ1-1
ASSFRASTTEAF
>TRBV19|TRBJ1-4
ARNNEKLF
>TRBV6-5|TRBJ1-6
ASSYSGTGNSPLH
>TRBV6-6|TRBJ1-5
ARPRQGYNQPQH
>TRBV6-4|TRBJ1-1
ASSRTGVDRTEAF
>TRBV19|TRBJ1-1
ASQQGLNTEAF
>TRBV15|TRBJ2-1
ATSRDVVTRAQETYNEQF
>TRBV4-2|TRBJ2-7
ASSQEQGGEQY
>TRBV6-2/TRBV6-3|TRBJ2-1
ASSYLAGVMGNEQF
>TRBV24-1|TRBJ1-1
ATSDQGATEAF
>TRBV4-1|TRBJ2-5
ASSQLGGTEQETQY
>TRBV5-6|TRBJ2-5
ASSQDRDFQETQY
>TRBV5-1|TRBJ2-1
ASSFEAGGPGAEQF
>TRBV9|TRBJ1-6
ASSREDRGTVNSPLH
>TRBV4-1|TRBJ1-4
ASSQVGPSTNEKLF
>TRBV5-4|TRBJ1-2
ASSSWREAGYT
>TRBV9|TRBJ2-1
ASSPSLAAFYNEQF
>TRBV10-1|TRBJ2-1
ASSDGTSLRNEQF
>TRBV11-2|TRBJ2-1
ASRRLADYNEQF
>TRBV10-3|TRBJ2-3
AISATGLAVTDTQY
>TRBV2|TRBJ2-2
ASSAGSDGELF
>TRBV6-5|TRBJ1-2
ASSYSPHGGGYT
>TRBV7-9|TRBJ2-7
ASSLVGYEQY